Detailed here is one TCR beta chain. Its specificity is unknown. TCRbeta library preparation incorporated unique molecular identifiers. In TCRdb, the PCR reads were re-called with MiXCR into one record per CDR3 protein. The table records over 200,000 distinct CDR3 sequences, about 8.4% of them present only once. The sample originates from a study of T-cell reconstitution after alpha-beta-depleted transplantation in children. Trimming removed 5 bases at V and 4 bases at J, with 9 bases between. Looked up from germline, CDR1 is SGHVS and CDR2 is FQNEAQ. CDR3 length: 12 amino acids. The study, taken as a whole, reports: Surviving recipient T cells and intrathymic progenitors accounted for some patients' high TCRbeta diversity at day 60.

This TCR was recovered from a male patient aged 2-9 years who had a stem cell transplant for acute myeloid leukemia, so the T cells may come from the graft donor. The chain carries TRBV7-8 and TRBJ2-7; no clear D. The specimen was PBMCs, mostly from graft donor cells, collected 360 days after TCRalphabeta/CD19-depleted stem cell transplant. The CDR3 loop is CASSPDGYEQYV. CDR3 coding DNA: TGTGCCAGCAGCCCGGACGGTTACGAGCAGTACGTC.